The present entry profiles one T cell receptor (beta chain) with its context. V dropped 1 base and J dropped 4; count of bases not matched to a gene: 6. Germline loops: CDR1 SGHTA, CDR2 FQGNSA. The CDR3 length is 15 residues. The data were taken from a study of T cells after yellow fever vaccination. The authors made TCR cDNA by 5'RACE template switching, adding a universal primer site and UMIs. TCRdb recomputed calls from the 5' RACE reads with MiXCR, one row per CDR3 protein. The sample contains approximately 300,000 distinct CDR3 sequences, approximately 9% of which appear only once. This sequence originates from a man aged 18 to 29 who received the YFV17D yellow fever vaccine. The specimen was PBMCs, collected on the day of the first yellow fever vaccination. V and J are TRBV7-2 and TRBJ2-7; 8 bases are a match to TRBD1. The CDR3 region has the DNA TGTGCCAGCAGCTTAGGAATTAACAGGGGGTACGAGCAGTACTTC. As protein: CASSLGINRGYEQYF.